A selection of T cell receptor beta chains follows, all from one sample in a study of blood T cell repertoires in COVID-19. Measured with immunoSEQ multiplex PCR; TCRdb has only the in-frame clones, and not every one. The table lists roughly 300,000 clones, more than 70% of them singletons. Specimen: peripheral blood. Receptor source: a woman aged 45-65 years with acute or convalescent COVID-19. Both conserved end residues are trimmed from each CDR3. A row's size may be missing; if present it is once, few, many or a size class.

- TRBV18 ASSPRRDGEAF
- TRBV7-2 ASSISGFSYEQY
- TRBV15 ATSRDWIRSGTKETQY
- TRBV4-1 ASSQATRETYEQY
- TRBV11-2 ASSRTGQGTYEQY
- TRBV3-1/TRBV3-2 ASSPRTGGEQETQY
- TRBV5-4 ASSLAGGANNEQF
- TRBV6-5 ASSLSPRDRPY
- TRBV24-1 ATSDFGNQPQH
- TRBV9 ASSGKGLAGQETQY
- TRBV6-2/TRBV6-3 ASSYSRTTNEKLF
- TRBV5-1 ASSLGGRLGDEQY
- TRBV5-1 ASFLGTDFQGPYEQY
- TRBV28 ASSTSGRFD
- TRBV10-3 AISEGQGQY
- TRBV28 ASRGTVNTEAF
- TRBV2 ASRWGTSGMDTGELF
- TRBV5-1 ASSLGQGPPNEKLF
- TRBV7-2 ASSPRTGGHEKLF
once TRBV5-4 ASSRQGDVSTEAF
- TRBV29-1 SGETSLYNEQF
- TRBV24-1 ATSDWASGISYNEQF
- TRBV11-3 ASSLGHSSYEQY
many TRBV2 ASSDGPEEF
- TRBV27 ASFKKAGNTEAF
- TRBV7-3 ASSNTPGLAGEDQF
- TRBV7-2 ASSFGRAPYEQY
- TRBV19 ASSGTSSQQDTQY
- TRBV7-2 ASSLGPGANQPQH
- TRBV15 ATSRIQGQPQH
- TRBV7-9 ASRSPGQGAGNTIY
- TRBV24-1 ATSDLGQGVETQY
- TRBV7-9 ASSLPGGQGARNYGYT
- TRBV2 ASNKQGYEQY
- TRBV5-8 ASSLGGASGYEQY
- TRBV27 ASSNNGGHNQPQH
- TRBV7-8 ASSSRGVGNTGELF
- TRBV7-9 ASSLQGLGPTPQY
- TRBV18 ASSRSGNNNYGYT
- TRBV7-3 ASSLTVPGVEQY
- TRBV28 ASSLGQIAEAF
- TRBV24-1 ATSDYPGRLNTGELF
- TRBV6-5 ATTQGNFEKLF
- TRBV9 ASSVGLAGNYEQY
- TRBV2 ASSRTGGVGAF
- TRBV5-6 ASSSGLTYNEQF